Presented here are 27 T cell receptor beta chains from one specimen sequenced in a study of OX40 agonist ivuxolimab in advanced cancers. Assay: immunoSEQ multiplex PCR; the TCRdb copy retains only in-frame clones and omits some. The data show about 47,000 clones, with roughly nine tenths seen just once and around 15% held by the top ten. The specimen comprised CD4+ or CD8+ T cells sorted from blood, sampled in a trial of the OX40 agonist ivuxolimab. The receptors stem from an adult with an advanced solid tumor such as melanoma, head and neck, liver or kidney cancer.

The J gene is TRBJ1-2, the V gene TRBV29-1, with TRBD1 identical over 8 bases. V dropped 4 bases and J dropped 6; count of bases not matched to a gene: 16. CDR3 length: 16 residues. Per germline, CDR1 SQVTM and CDR2 ANQGSEA. CDR3 bases: TGCAGCGTTGCGTCCAGATTTGGGCAGGGGGCTGATGGCTACACCTTC. It encodes CSVASRFGQGADGYTF.

The genes are TRBV11-2 and TRBJ2-7; 9 bases match TRBD1. Germline CDR1 and CDR2: SGHAT and FQNNGV. The CDR3 extends over 14 amino acids. J was trimmed by 4 bases and V by 5 bases; bases with no gene match: 6. The DNA of the CDR3 is TGTGCCAGCAGCGCCTCGACAGGGGGGTACGAGCAGTACTTC. As protein: CASSASTGGYEQYF. Combining the CDR3 with reference TRBV11-2 and TRBJ2-7 gives the whole variable domain EAGVAQSPRYKIIEKRQSVAFWCNPISGHATLYWYQQILGQGPKLLIQFQNNGVVDDSQLPKDRFSAERLKGVDSTLKIQPAKLEDSAVYLCASSASTGGYEQYFGPGTRLTVT.

To note about this clone: The junction does not match germline at one end; this may be a read error. In DNA form, the CDR3 reads TGTGCCAGCAGCAGTAAGGGCGGGACTAACTTC. It codes for CASSSKGGTNF. V usage is TRBV28 and J usage is TRBJ2-7; 7 nucleotides align to TRBD2. There are 11 residues in the CDR3. CDR1 MDHEN and CDR2 SYDVKM come from the germline V gene.

The gene calls are TRBV6-6 and TRBJ1-5, with 7 nucleotides matching TRBD1. The CDR3 sequence is 16 residues long. Germline V CDR1 and CDR2: MNHNY, SVGAGI (reference sequence). The ends lost 2 bases at V and 3 bases at J; junction bases unmatched: 7. The CDR3, as DNA: TGTGCCAGCAGTTACCAGCAGGGGGGGTACAATCAGCCCCAGCATTTT. Translated: CASSYQQGGYNQPQHF.

This clone turned up a few times. The rearrangement joins TRBV11-2 to TRBJ2-1, with TRBD2 matching over 10 bases. This CDR3 comprises 16 residues. V dropped 1 base and J dropped 9; count of bases not matched to a gene: 9. Germline CDR1 reads SGHAT; CDR2 reads FQNNGV. CDR3 loop: CASSLVSAGGSIEQFF. The CDR3, as DNA: TGTGCCAGCAGCTTAGTCTCAGCGGGAGGGTCTATTGAGCAGTTCTTC.

The chain employs TRBV5-4 and TRBJ2-3; D not certain. Trimming cost V 3 bases and J 2 bases, with 4 bases left between them. The CDR3 consists of 12 residues. Looked up from germline, CDR1 is SGHNT and CDR2 is YYREEE (reference sequence). The CDR3 sequence: CASSSTTDTQYF. CDR3 DNA sequence: TGTGCCAGCAGCTCTACCACAGATACGCAGTATTTT.

The chain couples TRBV5-1 to TRBJ2-3, with 7 nucleotides matching TRBD2. Germline loops: CDR1 SGHRS, CDR2 YFSETQ. The trim removed 8 bases at V and 2 bases at J, leaving 23 bases unmatched. The CDR3 spans 19 residues. CDR3 amino acids: CARIPGPQGGRVPTDTQYF. In DNA form, the CDR3 reads TGCGCCAGGATCCCCGGACCCCAGGGTGGGAGGGTCCCCACAGATACGCAGTATTTT.

This clone was seen just once. The chain has TRBV5-4 and TRBJ1-2, with 7 bases lining up with TRBD1. After removal of 4 bases from V and 4 bases from J, the junction contained 4 bases not matched to a gene. The CDR3 has 13 amino acids. CDR1 is SGHNT and CDR2 is YYREEE in the germline V gene (reference sequence). As DNA, the CDR3 is TGTGCCAGCAGCACCGGGACAGTCTATGGCTACACCTTC. It specifies CASSTGTVYGYTF. Complete variable domain (other parts from reference TRBV5-4 and TRBJ1-2): ETGVTQSPTHLIKTRGQQVTLRCSSQSGHNTVSWYQQALGQGPQFIFQYYREEENGRGNFPPRFSGLQFPNYSSELNVNALELDDSALYLCASSTGTVYGYTFGSGTRLTVV.

The CDR3 region is CASTQGIIKETQYF. CDR3 in DNA: TGTGCCAGCACCCAGGGGATAATCAAAGAGACCCAGTACTTC. The chain carries TRBV28 and TRBJ2-5, with TRBD1 as a possible D gene (6 bases). The length of the CDR3 is 14 residues. Trimming pared 7 bases from V and 3 bases from J, leaving 15 bases between. Germline values: CDR1 MDHEN, CDR2 SYDVKM.

The chain carries TRBV28 and TRBJ1-3; no firm D call. The V gene's germline CDR1 is MDHEN and CDR2 SYDVKM. The CDR3 loop spans 14 amino acids. Trimming cost V 5 bases and J 4 bases, with 12 bases left between them. In DNA form, the CDR3 reads TGTGCCAGCAGTCCCTGGGAGGCCGGAAACACCATATATTTT. It is translated as CASSPWEAGNTIYF.

The V and J genes are TRBV28 and TRBJ2-1, with 8 bases fitting TRBD2. This CDR3 spans 14 amino acids. Germline V CDR1 and CDR2: MDHEN, SYDVKM. The V and J ends lost 3 bases and 7 bases, in that order; junction bases with no gene match: 5. CDR3 coding DNA: TGTGCCAGCAGTTTCAGCGGGAGAATGAATGAGCAGTTCTTC. Its translation: CASSFSGRMNEQFF.

This clone has more than one count but fewer than ten. This chain uses TRBV15 with TRBJ2-7; the match to TRBD1 covers 8 bases. CDR1 is LNHNV and CDR2 is YYDKDF in the germline V gene (reference sequence). The V and J ends lost 1 base and 7 bases, in that order; junction bases with no gene match: 12. This CDR3 has 16 amino acids. The DNA of the CDR3 is TGTGCCACCAGCAGAGCCCGCAGGGGGCTATCGGGAGAGCAGTACTTC. Protein: CATSRARRGLSGEQYF. The full variable domain, with the rest looked up from reference TRBV15 and TRBJ2-7, is DAMVIQNPRYQVTQFGKPVTLSCSQTLNHNVMYWYQQKSSQAPKLLFHYYDKDFNNEADTPDNFQSRRPNTSFCFLDIRSPGLGDTAMYLCATSRARRGLSGEQYFGPGTRLTVT.

The chain combines TRBV2 with TRBJ2-3; 12 bases map to TRBD1. Germline V gene data show CDR1 as SNHLY and CDR2 as FYNNEI. This CDR3 has 15 residues. V lost 5 bases and J lost 5; bases outside the gene matches: 5. The CDR3: CASSTGTGGVDTQYF. CDR3 bases: TGTGCCAGCAGTACCGGGACAGGGGGCGTAGATACGCAGTATTTT.

The chain combines TRBV19 with TRBJ2-7, with 7 positions matching TRBD1. V lost 5 bases, J lost 3 bases, and 10 bases stayed unmatched. The CDR3 runs 15 residues. Germline values: CDR1 LNHDA, CDR2 SQIVND (reference sequence). CDR3 DNA sequence: TGTGCCAGTAGTCTCGGGACAGCGACCTACTACGAGCAGTACTTC. Its translation is CASSLGTATYYEQYF.

The chain combines TRBV5-1 with TRBJ2-7; 9 bases map to TRBD2. The CDR3 length is 16 residues. Germline V gene data show CDR1 as SGHRS and CDR2 as YFSETQ. J gave up 0 bases and V 1 base, and 5 bases lay outside the gene matches. The CDR3 is CASSLSLAGSSYEQYF. In DNA, the CDR3 is TGCGCCAGCAGCTTGTCCCTAGCGGGGAGCTCCTACGAGCAGTACTTC.

This sequence joins TRBV19 and TRBJ2-3; 11 positions agree with TRBD2. CDR3 length: 16 residues. Per germline, CDR1 LNHDA and CDR2 SQIVND (reference sequence). The V gene end was trimmed by 3 bases and the J gene end by 4 bases; junction bases not matched to a gene: 6. In DNA form, the CDR3 reads TGTGCCAGTAGTATTCTTCTAGCGGGAGGTGCAGATACGCAGTATTTT. Its protein product is CASSILLAGGADTQYF. Together with reference TRBV19 and TRBJ2-3, the CDR3 gives the full variable domain: DGGITQSPKYLFRKEGQNVTLSCEQNLNHDAMYWYRQDPGQGLRLIYYSQIVNDFQKGDIAEGYSVSREKKESFPLTVTSAQKNPTAFYLCASSILLAGGADTQYFGPGTRLTVL.

This clone was observed a single time. The J gene is TRBJ1-1, the V gene TRBV27; 10 bases are a match to TRBD1. Germline CDR1 and CDR2: MNHEY and SMNVEV (reference sequence). The length of the CDR3 is 14 residues. V shed 6 bases and J 3 bases; nucleotides not matched to a gene: 4. CDR3 amino acids: CASRKDRGDTEAFF. In nucleotides, the CDR3 is TGTGCCAGCAGGAAGGACAGGGGGGACACTGAAGCTTTCTTT.

CDR3 nucleotide sequence: TGCAGCGTAGCCGGCCTCGGAACAGGGAGGCCCACAGATACGCAGTATTTT. Amino acid sequence: CSVAGLGTGRPTDTQYF. The chain carries TRBV29-1 and TRBJ2-3; the D call may be TRBD1 or TRBD2 (6 bases each). Germline V lookup: CDR1 SQVTM, CDR2 ANQGSEA. V was pared by 6 bases and J by 2 bases, with 24 bases between. CDR3 length: 17 amino acids.

The CDR3 nucleotides read TGTGCCACCAAGTTAGCGGGACGTACTACAGATACGCAGTATTTT. Its protein product is CATKLAGRTTDTQYF. The chain has TRBV6-5 and TRBJ2-3, with 8 bases that match TRBD2. V shed 10 bases, J shed 3 bases, and the junction held 12 bases outside the gene matches. The CDR3 covers 15 residues. Germline V lookup: CDR1 MNHEY, CDR2 SVGAGI.

The rearrangement uses TRBV30 and TRBJ2-5; 12 nucleotides line up with TRBD2. The germline V gene has CDR1 GTSNPN and CDR2 SVGIG (reference sequence). The CDR3 contains 14 residues. Trimming cost V 1 base and J 5 bases; bases outside gene matches: 2. The CDR3 spells CAWSGLAGGETQYF. The CDR3 DNA is TGTGCCTGGAGTGGCCTAGCGGGAGGGGAGACCCAGTACTTC.

This clone has only one observation. The chain couples TRBV4-2 to TRBJ2-5; weak D call: TRBD1 (6 bases). There are 14 residues in the CDR3. Germline V lookup: CDR1 LGHNA, CDR2 YNFKEQ. Trimming removed 5 bases at V and 2 bases at J, with 12 bases between. CDR3 residues: CASSLAGVQETQYF. Written as DNA, the CDR3 is TGTGCCAGCAGCTTGGCAGGGGTACAAGAGACCCAGTACTTC.

V gene TRBV6-5 combines with J gene TRBJ2-1; tentatively, D is TRBD2 (6 bases). The V and J ends lost 11 bases and 2 bases respectively, with 13 bases between them. Germline V gives CDR1 MNHEY, CDR2 SVGAGI. The CDR3 spans 13 residues. The CDR3 spells CAARSGAYNEQFF. The DNA of the CDR3 is TGTGCCGCCCGTAGCGGAGCCTACAATGAGCAGTTCTTC.

This clone has only a few counts. The chain couples TRBV10-1 to TRBJ2-7; perhaps TRBD2 as D (5 bases). This CDR3 contains 13 residues. Trimming removed 4 bases at V and 5 bases at J, with 12 bases between. The V gene's germline CDR1 is WNHNN and CDR2 SYGVQD (reference sequence). The CDR3, as DNA: TGCGCCAGCAGTGTGAGGGAAAATAACGAGCAGTACTTC. Translated, it gives CASSVRENNEQYF.

The chain has TRBV19 and TRBJ2-2; no definite D call. The germline CDR1 and CDR2 sequences are LNHDA and SQIVND (reference sequence). Trimming took off 3 bases at V and 0 bases at J, with 8 bases between the two ends. This CDR3 has 15 amino acids. This chain's CDR3 is CASSIYDPNTGELFF. DNA of the CDR3: TGTGCCAGTAGTATCTATGATCCGAACACCGGGGAGCTGTTTTTT.

This rearrangement joins TRBV5-8 to TRBJ2-7, with D unclear. The CDR3 is 11 residues long. The V and J ends lost 1 base and 6 bases respectively, with 5 bases between them. Germline V gene lookup returns CDR1 SGHTS and CDR2 YDEGEE. The CDR3 loop is CASSLSVEQYF. CDR3 bases: TGTGCCAGCAGCTTGTCCGTCGAGCAGTACTTC.

The chain employs TRBV19 and TRBJ1-1; D perhaps matches TRBD1 (6 bases). With 9 bases removed from V and 3 bases from J, the gap between germline ends came to 14 bases. The CDR3 spans 13 residues. Germline V CDR1 and CDR2: LNHDA, SQIVND (reference sequence). This CDR3 reads CASRGGRYTEAFF. In nucleotides, the CDR3 is TGTGCCAGCCGGGGGGGGCGATACACTGAAGCTTTCTTT.

V usage is TRBV27 and J usage is TRBJ1-2; D is possibly TRBD1 (6 bases). Per germline, CDR1 MNHEY and CDR2 SMNVEV (reference sequence). Trimming cost V 5 bases and J 7 bases, with 14 bases left between them. This CDR3 is 13 amino acids long. The CDR3 reads CASSLHTGRGYTF. CDR3 DNA: TGTGCCAGCAGTCTACATACAGGGCGTGGCTACACCTTC.